These T cell receptor beta chains were read from a single sample in a study of cytomegalovirus exposure and HLA in healthy donors. Only in-frame clones appear in the TCRdb table, and some are missing; sequencing was by immunoSEQ multiplex PCR. Of 200,000 to 300,000 clones in the sample, approximately 84% were seen once. Sequenced sample: PBMCs. The origin of the receptors is a woman in her thirties or forties in good health and CMV-seropositive. CDR3s include the opening cysteine and the closing phenylalanine or tryptophan. D genes are given only for firm matches. Part of the rows lack a size; the others show once, few, many or a class for expanded clones.

V gene	J gene	D gene	clone size	CDR3 length	CDR3 protein	CDR3 DNA
TRBV4-3	TRBJ2-1	-	-	15	CASSQDFHLRSEQFF	TGCGCCAGCAGCCAAGATTTCCACCTACGGAGTGAGCAGTTCTTC
TRBV11-3	TRBJ2-2	TRBD1	once	16	CASSPRTGVNTGELFF	TGTGCCAGCAGCCCAAGGACAGGGGTCAACACCGGGGAGCTGTTTTTT
TRBV19	TRBJ1-4	-	-	15	CASSIGGGYGEKLFF	TGTGCCAGTAGTATAGGTGGAGGGTACGGTGAAAAACTGTTTTTT
TRBV7-9	TRBJ1-2	-	-	13	CASSLKLGPGYTF	TGTGCCAGCAGCTTAAAATTGGGGCCGGGCTACACCTTC
TRBV5-3	TRBJ2-1	-	once	16	CARSFTGRESLDEQFF	TGTGCCAGAAGCTTCACGGGAAGGGAATCTCTGGATGAGCAGTTCTTC
TRBV27	TRBJ1-2	TRBD1	-	16	CASSSNEGAGRLGYTF	TGTGCCAGCAGTTCCAACGAGGGGGCAGGGAGGCTTGGCTACACCTTC
TRBV5-6	TRBJ2-7	-	-	18	CASSLARGQGIGSYEQYF	TGTGCCAGCAGCTTGGCCAGGGGTCAGGGGATCGGGTCCTACGAGCAGTACTTC
TRBV7-2	TRBJ2-1	TRBD1	-	15	CASSLAGVPGQGMFF	TGTGCCAGCAGCTTAGCGGGGGTCCCGGGACAGGGCATGTTCTTC
TRBV28	TRBJ2-4	-	-	15	CASSLERLAKNIQYF	TGTGCCAGCAGTTTGGAGCGTTTAGCCAAAAACATTCAGTACTTC
TRBV5-1	TRBJ2-7	-	-	12	CASSLEGPGQYF	TGCGCCAGCAGCTTGGAGGGGCCGGGGCAGTACTTC
TRBV6-1	TRBJ2-7	TRBD2	-	15	CASSSGLAGNYEQYF	TGTGCCAGCAGTTCCGGACTAGCGGGGAACTACGAGCAGTACTTC
TRBV7-9	TRBJ2-7	TRBD1	-	16	CASSQPGQGGPYEQYF	TGTGCCAGCAGCCAACCGGGACAGGGAGGCCCCTACGAGCAGTACTTC
TRBV27	TRBJ1-6	-	-	13	CASTQGYNSPLHF	TGTGCCAGCACACAGGGCTATAATTCACCCCTCCACTTT
TRBV19	TRBJ1-1	-	few	14	CASSIGQQNTEAFF	TGTGCCAGTAGTATAGGACAGCAGAACACTGAAGCTTTCTTT
TRBV4-2	TRBJ2-6	-	-	17	CASSQDGASSGANVLTF	TGTGCCAGCAGCCAAGACGGAGCGAGCTCTGGGGCCAACGTCCTGACTTTC
TRBV27	TRBJ2-7	TRBD2	-	16	CASSGFVAGIGYEQYF	TGTGCCAGCAGTGGATTCGTAGCGGGAATCGGCTACGAGCAGTACTTC
TRBV11-3	TRBJ2-1	-	-	11	CASTHSYEQFF	TGTGCCAGCACTCACAGTTATGAGCAGTTCTTC
TRBV9	TRBJ2-1	-	few	14	CASSVAGVSNEQFF	TGTGCCAGCAGCGTAGCGGGGGTTTCTAATGAGCAGTTCTTC
TRBV28	TRBJ2-1	TRBD2	-	15	CATREGGSSYNEQFF	TGTGCCACCAGGGAGGGAGGAAGCTCCTACAATGAGCAGTTCTTC
TRBV19	TRBJ1-4	-	once	14	CASTLAGDGEKLFF	TGTGCCAGTACCCTCGCGGGGGACGGTGAAAAACTGTTTTTT
TRBV7-9	TRBJ2-5	-	-	12	CASSPPMETQYF	TGTGCCAGCAGCCCCCCAATGGAGACCCAGTACTTC
TRBV6-5	TRBJ2-4	TRBD1	-	14	CASSYRDRGNSQYF	TGTGCCAGCAGTTATCGGGACAGGGGAAACAGTCAGTACTTC
TRBV18	TRBJ1-2	-	-	13	CASSPSGNYGYTF	TGTGCCAGCTCACCATCGGGGAACTATGGCTACACCTTC
TRBV19	TRBJ1-1	-	once	15	CASSSRQASNTEAFF	TGTGCCAGTAGTTCCAGACAGGCCTCCAACACTGAAGCTTTCTTT
TRBV7-2	TRBJ2-5	TRBD2	-	14	CASSPLAGRETQYF	TGTGCCAGCAGCCCTCTAGCGGGGAGAGAGACCCAGTACTTC
TRBV10-3	TRBJ2-1	-	-	10	CAMRNHEQFF	TGTGCCATGAGGAATCATGAGCAGTTCTTC
TRBV7-9	TRBJ2-7	TRBD2	-	15	CASSLGLATAYEQYF	TGTGCCAGCAGCCTGGGACTAGCGACTGCCTACGAGCAGTACTTC
TRBV6-5	TRBJ2-1	TRBD2	-	15	CASRTPGLADNEQFF	TGTGCCAGCAGGACACCGGGACTAGCGGACAATGAGCAGTTCTTC
TRBV28	TRBJ2-7	-	-	12	CATLADTYEQYF	TGTGCCACCTTAGCGGATACCTACGAGCAGTACTTC
TRBV20-1	TRBJ1-1	TRBD1	-	11	CSPNRGTEAFF	TGCAGTCCGAACAGGGGAACTGAAGCTTTCTTT
TRBV11-2	TRBJ2-3	-	-	14	CASNHGGATDTQYF	TGTGCCAGCAATCACGGGGGAGCCACAGATACGCAGTATTTT
TRBV29-1	TRBJ1-1	-	-	13	CSVRNRENTEAFF	TGCAGCGTCCGAAACCGGGAGAACACTGAAGCTTTCTTT
TRBV5-6	TRBJ2-1	-	-	14	CASSWPNTGLGQFF	TGTGCCAGCAGCTGGCCTAACACGGGTCTCGGGCAGTTCTTC
TRBV7-9	TRBJ2-7	-	few	15	CASSNRAGGAYEQYF	TGTGCCAGCAGCAATAGAGCTGGGGGCGCCTACGAGCAGTACTTC
TRBV7-2	TRBJ2-3	TRBD1	-	15	CASSRGGPNTDTQYF	TGTGCCAGCAGTCGAGGGGGCCCCAACACAGATACGCAGTATTTT
TRBV7-9	TRBJ2-3	-	-	15	CASSFWAGSTDTQYF	TGTGCCAGCAGCTTTTGGGCGGGATCCACAGATACGCAGTATTTT
TRBV4-2	TRBJ2-1	-	-	12	CASSQNSNEQFF	TGTGCCAGCAGTCAGAACAGCAATGAGCAGTTCTTC
TRBV5-1	TRBJ2-5	-	-	11	CASSSQETQYF	TGCGCCAGCAGCTCGCAAGAGACCCAGTACTTC
TRBV9	TRBJ2-5	-	once	15	CASSSHLAYQETQYF	TGTGCCAGCAGCTCACACTTAGCGTATCAAGAGACCCAGTACTTC
TRBV5-4	TRBJ2-7	-	-	15	CASSLDRLAVHEQYF	TGTGCCAGCAGCTTGGATAGGTTAGCCGTCCACGAGCAGTACTTC
TRBV4-3	TRBJ1-2	-	-	13	CASSLDRNYGYTF	TGCGCCAGCAGCCTCGACAGAAACTATGGCTACACCTTC
TRBV19	TRBJ2-7	TRBD2	-	15	CASSIVAGGPVEQYF	TGTGCCAGTAGTATCGTAGCGGGAGGGCCTGTTGAGCAGTACTTC
TRBV11-3	TRBJ2-1	TRBD1	once	16	CASSTPTGGRNNEQFF	TGTGCCAGCAGCACCCCGACAGGGGGCAGGAACAATGAGCAGTTCTTC
TRBV5-5	TRBJ2-7	TRBD2	-	14	CASSFGGGTYEQYF	TGTGCCAGCAGCTTTGGCGGGGGGACCTACGAGCAGTACTTC
TRBV11-3	TRBJ2-3	-	few	14	CASSFSGGTDTQYF	TGTGCCAGCAGTTTTTCAGGGGGCACAGATACGCAGTATTTT
TRBV27	TRBJ2-1	TRBD2	-	14	CASSFSGSYNEQFF	TGTGCCAGCAGTTTTAGCGGGAGCTACAATGAGCAGTTCTTC
TRBV5-1	TRBJ1-1	TRBD1	-	17	CASSRSILTGENSEAFF	TGCGCCAGCAGCCGAAGTATCCTAACAGGGGAAAACAGTGAAGCTTTCTTT
TRBV28	TRBJ2-1	TRBD2	few	16	CASRRQGLAGVNEQFF	TGTGCCAGCAGGCGACAGGGACTAGCGGGAGTTAATGAGCAGTTCTTC
TRBV4-3	TRBJ2-3	-	-	16	CASSQGSLADSDTQYF	TGCGCCAGCAGCCAGGGGTCCCTAGCTGATTCAGATACGCAGTATTTT
TRBV6-1	TRBJ2-2	TRBD2	-	16	CASSDRLADNTGELFF	TGTGCCAGCAGTGACAGACTAGCGGACAACACCGGGGAGCTGTTTTTT
TRBV5-1	TRBJ1-4	TRBD1	-	15	CASSLATGSNEKLFF	TGCGCCAGCAGCTTGGCGACAGGGTCGAATGAAAAACTGTTTTTT
TRBV30	TRBJ2-3	-	-	14	CACLWGGGTDTQYF	TGTGCCTGTCTATGGGGGGGCGGCACAGATACGCAGTATTTT
TRBV5-1	TRBJ1-1	-	-	14	CASSFLGVDTEAFF	TGCGCCAGCAGCTTCCTAGGGGTTGACACTGAAGCTTTCTTT
TRBV19	TRBJ2-3	TRBD2	-	17	CASSIPTSGRAFYTQYF	TGTGCCAGTAGTATACCGACTAGCGGGAGGGCCTTTTATACGCAGTATTTT
TRBV5-1	TRBJ1-4	TRBD1	-	15	CASSLLTGSNEKLFF	TGCGCCAGCAGCTTGCTGACAGGGAGTAATGAAAAACTGTTTTTT
TRBV2	TRBJ1-1	-	-	13	CASSPNKNTEAFF	TGTGCCAGCAGCCCCAACAAGAACACTGAAGCTTTCTTT
TRBV6-5	TRBJ2-2	TRBD1	-	15	CASSYLGTGVGELFF	TGTGCCAGCAGTTACCTTGGGACAGGGGTCGGGGAGCTGTTTTTT
TRBV6-6	TRBJ1-1	-	-	13	CASTKAGSKEAFF	TGTGCCAGCACCAAAGCAGGGTCGAAGGAAGCTTTCTTT
TRBV30	TRBJ1-5	TRBD1	-	16	CAWSGQGGRSNQPQHF	TGTGCCTGGAGTGGACAGGGGGGCAGGAGCAATCAGCCCCAGCATTTT